The clone carrying this T cell receptor beta chain was counted ten times or more. The antigen is unknown. The sample belongs to a study of CD8 T cells in ankylosing spondylitis. Whole-study findings and limits: Clones linked to the disease showed a CD8+ phenotype. They occurred at relatively low frequencies in peripheral blood. Reportedly, disease-linked clones are significantly enriched in ankylosing spondylitis patients' matched synovial fluid. About 8 highly homologous variants made up a TCR beta motif, and this motif appeared characteristic of ankylosing spondylitis blood. Certain motif variants had earlier appeared in reactive arthritis synovial fluid and blood.

Libraries for TCR beta were made by quantitative 5'-RACE with molecular barcodes. Each CDR3 protein is one row after TCRdb ran MiXCR on the 5' RACE reads. The sample holds 650,000 to 800,000 distinct CDR3 sequences; roughly 20% are singletons and the top ten take under 20%. V was clipped by 3 bases and J by 4 bases; unmatched bases: 2. The CDR3 runs 13 residues. The clonotype comes from a male donor with ankylosing spondylitis. The specimen was blood, either unsorted or a sorted T cell fraction (not recorded which). This chain connects TRBV12-3 or TRBV12-4 to TRBJ2-5; 7 bases map to TRBD1. CDR3: CASSLSGGETQYF. The CDR3 DNA reads TGTGCCAGCAGTTTGTCAGGGGGAGAGACCCAGTACTTC.